The TCR beta chain under discussion was sequenced for a study of blood T cell repertoires in COVID-19. Study information: COVID-19 samples collected from the United States, Italy and Spain covered acute and convalescent phases.

Profiled with immunoSEQ multiplex PCR; TCRdb holds only in-frame clones, not every one. Counted here are about 240,000 clones, roughly 86% occurring once; the ten biggest clones make up roughly 2.6%. Unmatched junction bases numbered 9, after V lost 4 bases and J lost 5 bases. The CDR3 is made up of 16 amino acids. CDR1 and CDR2 (germline): LNHDA, SQIVND (reference sequence). Clinical history reported by participants formed the basis on which cohorts were assigned. Input material: PBMCs or T cells enriched from blood (not recorded which). The receptor was derived from a woman in her 30s with acute COVID-19. The V gene is TRBV19, the J gene TRBJ2-5; TRBD2 aligns across 11 bases. The CDR3: CASSRSGLADRETQYF. CDR3 nucleotides: TGTGCCAGTAGTAGGTCGGGACTAGCGGATCGTGAGACCCAGTACTTC.